Each of the 14 T cell receptor beta chains below was sequenced from the same sample in a study of blood T cell repertoires in COVID-19 (dated by TCRdb to about 2020). Library generation was performed with the immunoSEQ multiplex PCR assay. Here the immuneACCESS table is served through TCRdb, limited to in-frame sequences with V and J called. Missing clones are a known gap in these copies; in checked studies unresolved V genes cover under half, and the rest lacks a known reason. This sample lists about 38,000 clones; about nine tenths were detected once. The ten largest clones capture about 7% of the sample. Sequencing was carried out using peripheral blood. All receptors derive from a human donor in a cohort sampled during active COVID-19.

The chain is built from TRBV2 and TRBJ2-5, with 11 bases identical to TRBD1. Germline V gives CDR1 SNHLY, CDR2 FYNNEI. The J segment lost 4 bases and the V segment lost 6 bases, leaving 4 bases of the junction unmatched. The CDR3 spans 14 residues. CDR3 in DNA: TGTGCCAGCAGACTCGGACAGGGGGCAGAGACCCAGTACTTC. Protein sequence: CASRLGQGAETQYF.

The chain has TRBV2 and TRBJ1-4; possibly TRBD1 for D (5 bases). The germline CDR1 and CDR2 sequences are SNHLY and FYNNEI. Trimming removed 6 bases at V and 8 bases at J, with 13 bases between. The CDR3 has 13 residues. This chain's CDR3 is CASRGGGPEKLFF. The CDR3 bases are TGTGCCAGCAGAGGCGGGGGACCCGAAAAACTGTTTTTT.

This chain connects TRBV6-2 or TRBV6-3 to TRBJ2-3; possibly TRBD2 for D (6 bases). This CDR3 region has 15 residues. V was clipped by 4 bases and J by 3 bases, with 14 bases between them. From germline, CDR1 is MNHEY and CDR2 SVGEGT. The CDR3 coding sequence is TGTGCCAGCAGTTTCCCAGCGGGTCGTACAGATACGCAGTATTTT. Translating it yields CASSFPAGRTDTQYF.

The chain links TRBV10-3 to TRBJ1-6; tentative D call: TRBD1 (6 bases). The CDR3 extends over 15 amino acids. The germline CDR1 and CDR2 sequences are ENHRY and SYGVKD. Trimming took 10 bases from V and 7 from J, leaving 20 bases between them. CDR3 residues: CATVGTGQPNSPLHF. Written as DNA, the CDR3 is TGTGCCACTGTCGGCACGGGACAACCCAATTCACCCCTCCACTTT.

V usage is TRBV29-1 and J usage is TRBJ1-1; the D gene is possibly TRBD1 (6 bases). Trimming took 3 bases from V and 0 from J, leaving 11 bases between them. This CDR3 contains 14 residues. Germline V gene data show CDR1 as SQVTM and CDR2 as ANQGSEA. CDR3 in DNA: TGCAGCGTTGATCGGGACAACCTGAACACTGAAGCTTTCTTT. Its translation is CSVDRDNLNTEAFF.

The gene calls are TRBV4-2 and TRBJ1-3; no reliable D call. The V gene lost 0 bases and the J gene lost 5 bases, with 14 bases spanning the gap. This CDR3 region has 16 residues. Looked up from germline, CDR1 is LGHNA and CDR2 is YNFKEQ. The CDR3 region is CASSQDLARLRNTIYF. The CDR3 DNA sequence: TGTGCCAGCAGCCAAGACTTGGCGAGACTACGAAACACCATATATTTT.

The chain recombines TRBV18 with TRBJ2-5, with 10 bases fitting TRBD2. V trimming: 6 bases; J trimming: 5 bases; junction bases outside the gene matches: 9. CDR1 is KGHSH, CDR2 LQKENI, per germline. This CDR3 has 15 residues. The CDR3 DNA follows: TGTGCCAGCTCCTCAGCGGGAGGGCCGGTGGAGACCCAGTACTTC. It yields the protein CASSSAGGPVETQYF.

This clone was detected only a few times. The rearrangement links TRBV7-9 to TRBJ2-7, with 7 nucleotides matching TRBD1. The germline CDR1 and CDR2 sequences are SEHNR and FQNEAQ (reference sequence). Trimming took 2 bases from V and 6 from J; bases not matched to a gene: 10. This CDR3 contains 15 residues. The CDR3 coding sequence is TGTGCCAGCAGCTTAAGGGGCACAGGGGTGGCCGAGCAGTACTTC. As protein: CASSLRGTGVAEQYF.

The chain couples TRBV19 to TRBJ2-3; tentatively, D is TRBD2 (6 bases). The V and J ends lost 7 bases and 2 bases respectively, with 13 bases between them. Germline V gives CDR1 LNHDA, CDR2 SQIVND (reference sequence). The CDR3 loop spans 14 amino acids. CDR3 in amino acids: CASKIAGNTDTQYF. As DNA, the CDR3 is TGTGCCAGTAAGATTGCGGGGAACACAGATACGCAGTATTTT.

The rearrangement uses TRBV7-9 and TRBJ2-7; TRBD1 matches 9 bases. J was trimmed by 4 bases and V by 5 bases; bases with no gene match: 12. The CDR3 runs to 16 residues. The V gene's germline CDR1 is SEHNR and CDR2 FQNEAQ (reference sequence). In DNA, the CDR3 is TGTGCCAGCAGCCCAGGGTCAGGACAGGGGTATTACGAGCAGTACTTC. Amino acid sequence: CASSPGSGQGYYEQYF.

The J gene is TRBJ1-1, the V gene TRBV7-2; tentative D call: TRBD1 (6 bases). Trimming cost V 5 bases and J 0 bases, with 10 bases left between them. Germline assignment: CDR1 SGHTA and CDR2 FQGNSA. CDR3 size: 14 residues. CDR3 loop: CASSRTALNTEAFF. In DNA, the CDR3 is TGTGCCAGCAGCCGGACAGCCCTGAACACTGAAGCTTTCTTT.

This clone was picked up one time. CDR3 in amino acids: CASSPQGPRGTYF. CDR3 bases: TGTGCCAGCAGTCCTCAGGGGCCTCGGGGCACATACTTC. The chain uses TRBV2 and TRBJ2-5, with D possibly being TRBD1 (6 bases). The CDR3 spans 13 residues. V gave up 5 bases and J gave up 14 bases, with 21 bases separating them. CDR1 SNHLY and CDR2 FYNNEI come from the germline V gene.

This rearrangement joins TRBV7-9 to TRBJ2-1, with 9 bases that match TRBD2. The CDR3 consists of 17 residues. J was trimmed by 7 bases and V by 6 bases; bases with no gene match: 16. Per the germline V gene, CDR1 is SEHNR and CDR2 is FQNEAQ (reference sequence). This chain's CDR3 is CASSPFRGGGAANEQFF. The CDR3 nucleotides are TGTGCCAGCAGTCCCTTCAGGGGCGGGGGGGCCGCAAATGAGCAGTTCTTC.

The V gene is TRBV14, the J gene TRBJ2-7; D not resolved. There are 15 residues in the CDR3. The germline CDR1 and CDR2 sequences are SGHDN and FVKESK. The V and J ends lost 0 bases and 0 bases respectively, with 9 bases between them. The DNA of the CDR3 is TGTGCCAGCAGCCAAGATTTTGGCAGCTCCTACGAGCAGTACTTC. It encodes CASSQDFGSSYEQYF.